The rows below give T cell receptor beta chains drawn from one sample of a study of chemoradiotherapy in HPV16-positive cancers. Clones were read by immunoSEQ multiplex PCR, and TCRdb kept only the in-frame ones, dropping some. The sample lists some 17,000 clones, about 90% seen once, with 2% to 2.5% in the top ten. Specimen: blood, collected from a patient who underwent chemoradiotherapy. Receptor source: a human donor with HPV-associated anogenital cancer. Both conserved end residues are part of each CDR3. Each record gives: D gene, clone size, V gene, J gene, CDR3 protein, CDR3 DNA. The D gene is left open where the match is weak. Clone size is given for some rows only: seen once, a few or many times, or a class if the clone is expanded.

d_gene: .; abundance: once; v_gene: TRBV10-2; j_gene: TRBJ1-4; CDR3aa: CASSERAATNEKLFF; CDR3nt: TGCGCCAGCAGTGAGAGGGCTGCAACTAATGAAAAACTGTTTTTT
d_gene: .; abundance: .; v_gene: TRBV7-9; j_gene: TRBJ2-3; CDR3aa: CASSLRGVSTDTQYF; CDR3nt: TGTGCCAGCAGCCTCAGGGGGGTTAGCACAGATACGCAGTATTTT
d_gene: .; abundance: .; v_gene: TRBV29-1; j_gene: TRBJ2-3; CDR3aa: CSASGTSTWDTQYF; CDR3nt: TGCAGCGCCTCCGGGACTTCCACGTGGGATACGCAGTATTTT
d_gene: TRBD1; abundance: .; v_gene: TRBV5-5; j_gene: TRBJ1-2; CDR3aa: CASRPLDRVERGYTF; CDR3nt: TGTGCCAGCAGGCCCCTGGACAGGGTCGAGCGGGGCTACACCTTC
d_gene: .; abundance: .; v_gene: TRBV18; j_gene: TRBJ2-1; CDR3aa: CASSPSGESYNEQFF; CDR3nt: TGTGCCAGCTCACCATCGGGGGAGTCCTACAATGAGCAGTTCTTC
d_gene: TRBD1; abundance: .; v_gene: TRBV7-2; j_gene: TRBJ2-2; CDR3aa: CASSSRQGFTGELFF; CDR3nt: TGTGCCAGCAGCTCCCGACAGGGGTTCACCGGGGAGCTGTTTTTT
d_gene: TRBD2; abundance: once; v_gene: TRBV10-3; j_gene: TRBJ2-3; CDR3aa: CAISEEASGSRTQYF; CDR3nt: TGTGCCATCAGTGAGGAGGCTAGCGGGAGTCGAACGCAGTATTTT
d_gene: .; abundance: .; v_gene: TRBV7-8; j_gene: TRBJ1-2; CDR3aa: CASSLDISDGYTF; CDR3nt: TGTGCCAGCAGCTTAGATATAAGCGACGGCTACACCTTC
d_gene: TRBD1; abundance: .; v_gene: TRBV28; j_gene: TRBJ2-3; CDR3aa: CASSPLDREADTQYF; CDR3nt: TGTGCCAGCAGTCCCCTGGACAGGGAAGCAGATACGCAGTATTTT
d_gene: TRBD2; abundance: .; v_gene: TRBV4-2; j_gene: TRBJ2-1; CDR3aa: CASSQDGSGLTYNEQFF; CDR3nt: TGTGCCAGCAGCCAAGACGGTAGCGGGCTTACCTACAATGAGCAGTTCTTC
d_gene: TRBD1; abundance: .; v_gene: TRBV5-8; j_gene: TRBJ2-5; CDR3aa: CASRRVTGGSAETQYF; CDR3nt: TGTGCCAGCAGACGCGTCACAGGGGGCTCAGCGGAGACCCAGTACTTC
d_gene: TRBD1; abundance: .; v_gene: TRBV28; j_gene: TRBJ2-3; CDR3aa: CASSPMGQRQYF; CDR3nt: TGTGCCAGCAGCCCGATGGGACAGCGGCAGTATTTT
d_gene: .; abundance: .; v_gene: TRBV4-1; j_gene: TRBJ2-3; CDR3aa: CASSPQGYTDTQYF; CDR3nt: TGCGCCAGCAGCCCCCAAGGGTACACAGATACGCAGTATTTT
d_gene: .; abundance: .; v_gene: TRBV19; j_gene: TRBJ1-5; CDR3aa: CASSIVTAYSNQPQHF; CDR3nt: TGTGCCAGTAGTATAGTCACAGCATATAGCAATCAGCCCCAGCATTTT
d_gene: .; abundance: .; v_gene: TRBV7-9; j_gene: TRBJ2-1; CDR3aa: CASSPQPSRSYNEQFF; CDR3nt: TGTGCCAGCAGCCCGCAACCCAGCCGCTCCTACAATGAGCAGTTCTTC
d_gene: TRBD2; abundance: .; v_gene: TRBV13; j_gene: TRBJ2-3; CDR3aa: CASSSSGATSTDTQYF; CDR3nt: TGTGCCAGCAGCTCAAGCGGGGCAACTAGCACAGATACGCAGTATTTT
d_gene: .; abundance: .; v_gene: TRBV11-2; j_gene: TRBJ1-1; CDR3aa: CASSLDMTEAFF; CDR3nt: TGTGCCAGCAGCTTAGATATGACTGAAGCTTTCTTT
d_gene: TRBD1; abundance: .; v_gene: TRBV4-1; j_gene: TRBJ1-2; CDR3aa: CASSQVGGSGGGYGYTF; CDR3nt: TGCGCCAGCAGCCAAGTGGGGGGCTCAGGGGGTGGCTATGGCTACACCTTC
d_gene: TRBD1; abundance: few; v_gene: TRBV29-1; j_gene: TRBJ2-5; CDR3aa: CSVVTGGQETQYF; CDR3nt: TGCAGCGTGGTGACAGGGGGGCAAGAGACCCAGTACTTC
d_gene: TRBD1; abundance: .; v_gene: TRBV19; j_gene: TRBJ2-1; CDR3aa: CASTNRGVGSYEQFF; CDR3nt: TGTGCCAGTACCAACAGGGGGGTCGGGTCCTATGAGCAGTTCTTC
d_gene: .; abundance: .; v_gene: TRBV7-9; j_gene: TRBJ2-3; CDR3aa: CASSLDSDTQYF; CDR3nt: TGTGCCAGCAGCTTAGACTCAGATACGCAGTATTTT
d_gene: TRBD1; abundance: .; v_gene: TRBV5-1; j_gene: TRBJ1-2; CDR3aa: CASSLTTGPKDYGYTF; CDR3nt: TGCGCCAGCAGCCTAACGACAGGGCCAAAGGACTATGGCTACACCTTC
d_gene: .; abundance: .; v_gene: TRBV5-5; j_gene: TRBJ1-1; CDR3aa: CASSPDGLNTEAFF; CDR3nt: TGTGCCAGCAGCCCGGACGGCTTGAACACTGAAGCTTTCTTT
d_gene: .; abundance: once; v_gene: TRBV18; j_gene: TRBJ1-2; CDR3aa: CASSPPTELYGYTF; CDR3nt: TGTGCCAGCTCACCACCTACCGAACTATATGGCTACACCTTC
d_gene: .; abundance: .; v_gene: TRBV11-2; j_gene: TRBJ2-4; CDR3aa: CASSLFNIPGASAKNIQYF; CDR3nt: TGTGCCAGCAGCTTATTCAACATCCCGGGGGCTTCAGCCAAAAACATTCAGTACTTC
d_gene: .; abundance: .; v_gene: TRBV30; j_gene: TRBJ1-2; CDR3aa: CAWSIQHRGHYGYTF; CDR3nt: TGTGCCTGGAGTATACAACATAGGGGTCATTATGGCTACACCTTC
d_gene: TRBD2; abundance: .; v_gene: TRBV9; j_gene: TRBJ2-7; CDR3aa: CASSVAGSGRYEQYF; CDR3nt: TGTGCCAGCAGCGTAGCAGGTAGCGGGAGGTACGAGCAGTACTTC
d_gene: .; abundance: once; v_gene: TRBV7-9; j_gene: TRBJ1-1; CDR3aa: CASSPVDTEAFF; CDR3nt: TGTGCCAGCAGCCCGGTCGACACTGAAGCTTTCTTT
d_gene: .; abundance: few; v_gene: TRBV27; j_gene: TRBJ2-5; CDR3aa: CASSLGGPLETQYF; CDR3nt: TGTGCCAGCAGTTTAGGGGGGCCTTTGGAGACCCAGTACTTC
d_gene: .; abundance: .; v_gene: TRBV19; j_gene: TRBJ1-5; CDR3aa: CASSMRGYNQPQHF; CDR3nt: TGTGCCAGTAGTATGAGAGGGTACAATCAGCCCCAGCATTTT
d_gene: TRBD1; abundance: .; v_gene: TRBV29-1; j_gene: TRBJ1-1; CDR3aa: CSVRTGGRNTEAFF; CDR3nt: TGCAGCGTGCGCACAGGGGGCCGAAACACTGAAGCTTTCTTT
d_gene: .; abundance: once; v_gene: TRBV5-1; j_gene: TRBJ2-5; CDR3aa: CASSPFPGGQETQYF; CDR3nt: TGCGCCAGCAGCCCGTTTCCCGGGGGCCAAGAGACTCAGTACTTC
d_gene: .; abundance: .; v_gene: TRBV5-5; j_gene: TRBJ1-5; CDR3aa: CASSPGGILGEPQHF; CDR3nt: TGTGCCAGCAGCCCCGGGGGGATCCTGGGGGAGCCCCAGCATTTT
d_gene: .; abundance: .; v_gene: TRBV28; j_gene: TRBJ1-2; CDR3aa: CASSPPGRAGYGYTF; CDR3nt: TGTGCCAGCAGTCCCCCCGGGAGGGCCGGCTATGGCTACACCTTC
d_gene: .; abundance: .; v_gene: TRBV9; j_gene: TRBJ2-1; CDR3aa: CASSVSGGWDNEQFF; CDR3nt: TGTGCCAGCAGCGTCTCCGGGGGATGGGACAATGAGCAGTTCTTC
d_gene: TRBD1; abundance: few; v_gene: TRBV6-6; j_gene: TRBJ1-5; CDR3aa: CASSYTGENQPQHF; CDR3nt: TGTGCCAGCAGTTACACAGGGGAAAATCAGCCCCAGCATTTT
d_gene: TRBD2; abundance: .; v_gene: TRBV5-1; j_gene: TRBJ2-5; CDR3aa: CASSSDGGSRETQYF; CDR3nt: TGCGCCAGCAGCTCAGACGGGGGGTCTCGAGAGACCCAGTACTTC
d_gene: TRBD1; abundance: .; v_gene: TRBV7-6; j_gene: TRBJ2-2; CDR3aa: CASSLNRGRQGRHTGELFF; CDR3nt: TGTGCCAGCAGCTTAAACCGGGGAAGACAGGGGCGACACACCGGGGAGCTGTTTTTT
d_gene: .; abundance: .; v_gene: TRBV10-1; j_gene: TRBJ2-1; CDR3aa: CASSPDWKGLTYNEQFF; CDR3nt: TGCGCCAGCAGTCCCGACTGGAAGGGACTTACCTACAATGAGCAGTTCTTC
d_gene: .; abundance: .; v_gene: TRBV28; j_gene: TRBJ2-4; CDR3aa: CASGLDYAKNIQYF; CDR3nt: TGTGCCAGCGGGCTAGACTACGCCAAAAACATTCAGTACTTC
d_gene: TRBD1; abundance: .; v_gene: TRBV28; j_gene: TRBJ1-5; CDR3aa: CASSPRTGAGYEPQHF; CDR3nt: TGTGCCAGCAGTCCAAGGACAGGGGCGGGTTACGAGCCCCAGCATTTT
d_gene: .; abundance: .; v_gene: TRBV7-2; j_gene: TRBJ2-3; CDR3aa: CASILSLGAGTDTQYF; CDR3nt: TGTGCCAGCATCCTAAGTTTAGGGGCGGGCACAGATACGCAGTATTTT
d_gene: TRBD1; abundance: .; v_gene: TRBV30; j_gene: TRBJ1-2; CDR3aa: CAWRNKGQGAVYGYTF; CDR3nt: TGTGCCTGGAGAAACAAGGGACAGGGGGCGGTCTATGGCTACACCTTC
d_gene: TRBD1; abundance: .; v_gene: TRBV7-2; j_gene: TRBJ1-2; CDR3aa: CASGPGQGSTYTF; CDR3nt: TGTGCCAGCGGGCCGGGACAGGGTTCTACCTACACCTTC
d_gene: TRBD2; abundance: .; v_gene: TRBV19; j_gene: TRBJ2-3; CDR3aa: CASSITRGGLRDTQYF; CDR3nt: TGTGCCAGTAGTATTACGCGGGGGGGCCTTCGGGATACGCAGTATTTT